This TCR beta chain was sequenced in a study of Graves' ophthalmopathy and Graves' hyperthyroidism. Study in general: Blood was drawn at initial diagnosis, before any treatment.

The TCR beta CDR3 regions underwent amplification from RNA transcripts. First-round RT-PCR relied on HTBI primers, and a second-round multiplex PCR came next. TCRdb recomputed calls from the multiplex PCR reads with MiXCR, one row per CDR3 protein. This table holds over 450,000 distinct CDR3 sequences, around 14% found once. Ten or more counts support this clonotype. Germline assignment: CDR1 DFQATT and CDR2 SNEGSKA (reference sequence). V was clipped by 0 bases and J by 5 bases; unmatched bases: 4. The CDR3 spans 14 residues. Certain patients, namely those with other autoimmune diseases, uncontrolled infections, pregnancy or lactation, were excluded. The diagnosis combined clinical symptoms, thyroxine, TRAb, thyroid ultrasound and orbital computed tomography scans.

This receptor was taken from a woman between 25 and 40 years old with Graves' ophthalmopathy. The sample comprised blood. The V call is TRBV20-1, the J call TRBJ2-5, with 9 positions matching TRBD1. CDR3 sequence: CSARDGTGSETQYF. The CDR3 DNA is TGCAGTGCTAGAGATGGGACAGGGAGTGAGACCCAGTACTTC.